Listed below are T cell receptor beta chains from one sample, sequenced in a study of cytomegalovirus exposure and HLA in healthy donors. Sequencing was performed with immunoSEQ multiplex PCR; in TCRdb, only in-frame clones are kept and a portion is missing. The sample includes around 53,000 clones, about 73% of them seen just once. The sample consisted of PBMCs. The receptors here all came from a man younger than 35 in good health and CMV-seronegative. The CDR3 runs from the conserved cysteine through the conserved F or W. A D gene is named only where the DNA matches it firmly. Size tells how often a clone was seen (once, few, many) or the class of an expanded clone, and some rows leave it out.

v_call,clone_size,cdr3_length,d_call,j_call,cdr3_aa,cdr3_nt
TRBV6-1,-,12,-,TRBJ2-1,CASTHSYNEQFF,TGTGCCAGCACCCACAGCTACAATGAGCAGTTCTTC
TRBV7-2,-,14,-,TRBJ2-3,CASSFTRSTDTQYF,TGTGCCAGCAGCTTCACACGATCCACAGATACGCAGTATTTT
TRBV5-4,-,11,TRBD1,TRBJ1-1,CASSSQGEAFF,TGTGCCAGCAGCTCACAGGGGGAAGCTTTCTTT
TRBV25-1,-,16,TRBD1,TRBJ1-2,CASVDAGTAGGYGYTF,TGTGCCAGCGTCGACGCCGGGACAGCCGGCGGCTATGGCTACACCTTC
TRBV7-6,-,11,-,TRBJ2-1,CASSFGTEQFF,TGTGCCAGCAGCTTCGGGACAGAGCAGTTCTTC
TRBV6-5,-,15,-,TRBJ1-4,CASSGGWGLNEKLFF,TGTGCCAGCAGTGGTGGGTGGGGGCTAAATGAAAAACTGTTTTTT
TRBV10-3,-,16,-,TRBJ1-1,CAIRASIQGWNTEAFF,TGTGCCATCAGGGCCTCTATTCAGGGGTGGAACACTGAAGCTTTCTTT
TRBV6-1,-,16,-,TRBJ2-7,CASSELAAGLSYEQYF,TGTGCCAGCAGTGAATTGGCCGCGGGCCTCTCCTACGAGCAGTACTTC
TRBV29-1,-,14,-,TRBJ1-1,CSVASGTPNTEAFF,TGCAGCGTTGCTAGCGGGACACCTAACACTGAAGCTTTCTTT
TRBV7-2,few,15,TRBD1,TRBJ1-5,CASSLGTGSNQPQHF,TGTGCCAGCAGCCTCGGGACAGGGAGCAATCAGCCCCAGCATTTT
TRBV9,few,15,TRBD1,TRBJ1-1,CASSVGDRGDTEAFF,TGTGCCAGCAGCGTTGGGGACAGGGGTGACACTGAAGCTTTCTTT
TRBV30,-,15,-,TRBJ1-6,CAWSVGSSYNSPLHF,TGTGCCTGGAGTGTGGGCAGCTCCTATAATTCACCCCTCCACTTT
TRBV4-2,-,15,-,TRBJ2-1,CASSQGYLASNEQFF,TGTGCCAGCAGCCAAGGATACCTAGCGAGCAATGAGCAGTTCTTC
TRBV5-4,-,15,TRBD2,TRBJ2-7,CASSPNGLAGDEQYF,TGTGCCAGCAGCCCCAACGGACTAGCGGGAGACGAGCAGTACTTC
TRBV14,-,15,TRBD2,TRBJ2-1,CASSPKPTSGTQQFF,TGTGCCAGCAGCCCCAAGCCAACTAGCGGGACCCAGCAGTTCTTC
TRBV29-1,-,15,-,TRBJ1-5,CSAALGVDSNQPQHF,TGCAGCGCTGCCTTGGGAGTGGATAGCAATCAGCCCCAGCATTTT
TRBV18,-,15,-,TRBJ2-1,CASSPPESSYNEQFF,TGTGCCAGCTCACCACCAGAGAGCTCCTACAATGAGCAGTTCTTC
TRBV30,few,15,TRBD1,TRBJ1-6,CAWTRDSSYNSPLHF,TGTGCCTGGACCCGGGACAGCTCCTATAATTCACCCCTCCACTTT
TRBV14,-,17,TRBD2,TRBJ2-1,CASSQEAGGTILNEQFF,TGTGCCAGCAGCCAAGAAGCGGGAGGTACAATTTTGAATGAGCAGTTCTTC
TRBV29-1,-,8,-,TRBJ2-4,CSVGQGYF,TGCAGCGTTGGGCAGGGGTACTTC
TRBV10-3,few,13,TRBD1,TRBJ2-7,CAITGTGAYEQYF,TGTGCCATCACTGGGACAGGGGCGTACGAGCAGTACTTC
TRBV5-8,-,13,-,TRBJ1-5,CASSLRGNQPQHF,TGTGCCAGCAGCTTGCGAGGGAATCAGCCCCAGCATTTT
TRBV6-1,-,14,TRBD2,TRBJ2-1,CASSELAGVNEQFF,TGTGCCAGCAGTGAACTAGCGGGAGTCAATGAGCAGTTCTTC
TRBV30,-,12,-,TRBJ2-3,CAWSVQADTQYF,TGTGCCTGGAGTGTACAGGCAGATACGCAGTATTTT
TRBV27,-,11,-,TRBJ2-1,CASSPHREQFF,TGTGCCAGCAGTCCTCACAGGGAACAGTTCTTC
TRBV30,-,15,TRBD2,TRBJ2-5,CAWGTSGRQGETQYF,TGTGCCTGGGGGACTAGCGGGAGGCAGGGAGAGACCCAGTACTTC
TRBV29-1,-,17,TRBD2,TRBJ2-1,CSVEDSTSGRSYNEQFF,TGCAGCGTTGAAGATTCTACTAGCGGGAGGTCCTACAATGAGCAGTTCTTC
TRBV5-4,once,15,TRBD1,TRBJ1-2,CASSLYGTVGGGYTF,TGTGCCAGCTCTCTTTACGGGACAGTGGGGGGCGGCTACACCTTC
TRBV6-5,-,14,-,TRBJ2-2,CASRPPQGSGELFF,TGTGCCAGCAGGCCCCCACAGGGCAGCGGGGAGCTGTTTTTT
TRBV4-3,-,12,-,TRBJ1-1,CASSRGNTEAFF,TGCGCCAGCTCGCGGGGGAACACTGAAGCTTTCTTT
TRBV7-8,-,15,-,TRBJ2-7,CASSLSGGPLHEQYF,TGTGCCAGCAGCTTGAGCGGAGGGCCTCTGCACGAGCAGTACTTC
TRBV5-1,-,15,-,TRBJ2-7,CASSSLADPSYEQYF,TGCGCCAGCAGCTCCCTAGCAGATCCCTCCTACGAGCAGTACTTC
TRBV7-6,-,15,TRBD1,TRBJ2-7,CASSLSGTGPYEQYF,TGTGCCAGCAGTCTCTCCGGGACAGGGCCCTACGAGCAGTACTTC
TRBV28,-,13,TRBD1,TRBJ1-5,CASATGDYQPQHF,TGTGCCAGTGCAACAGGGGATTATCAGCCCCAGCATTTT
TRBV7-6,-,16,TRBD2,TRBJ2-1,CASSLALAGGLGEQFF,TGTGCCAGCAGCTTAGCCCTAGCGGGAGGCTTAGGTGAGCAGTTCTTC
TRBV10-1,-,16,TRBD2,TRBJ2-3,CASSESGSGTSDTQYF,TGCGCCAGCAGTGAGTCAGGTAGCGGGACCTCAGATACGCAGTATTTT
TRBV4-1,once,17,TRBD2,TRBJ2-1,CASSQDETSGTYNEQFF,TGCGCCAGCAGCCAAGACGAGACTAGCGGGACCTACAATGAGCAGTTCTTC
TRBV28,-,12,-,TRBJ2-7,CASSSHQYEQYF,TGTGCCAGCAGTTCCCATCAATACGAGCAGTACTTC
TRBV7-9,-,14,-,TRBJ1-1,CASSKPGGIAEAFF,TGTGCCAGCAGCAAGCCCGGGGGGATAGCTGAAGCTTTCTTT
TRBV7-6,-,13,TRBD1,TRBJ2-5,CASSRGLPETQYF,TGTGCCAGCAGCAGGGGGCTTCCGGAGACCCAGTACTTC
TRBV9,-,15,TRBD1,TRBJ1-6,CASSEAGQPNSPLHF,TGTGCCAGCAGCGAGGCGGGACAGCCTAATTCACCCCTCCACTTT
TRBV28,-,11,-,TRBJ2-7,CASSRNYEQYF,TGTGCCAGCAGCCGTAACTACGAGCAGTACTTC
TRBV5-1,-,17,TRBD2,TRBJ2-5,CASSPQGLAGEIETQYF,TGCGCCAGCAGCCCCCAGGGACTAGCGGGAGAAATAGAGACCCAGTACTTC
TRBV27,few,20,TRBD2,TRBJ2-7,CASSPRESTRVLAGDYEQYF,TGTGCCAGCAGCCCTAGGGAGAGTACCCGAGTGCTAGCGGGAGACTACGAGCAGTACTTC
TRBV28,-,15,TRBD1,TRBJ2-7,CASSLRTGFAYEQYF,TGTGCCAGCAGTTTGAGGACAGGTTTCGCCTACGAGCAGTACTTC
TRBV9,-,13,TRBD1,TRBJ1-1,CASTLVQGAEAFF,TGTGCCAGCACACTCGTGCAGGGGGCTGAAGCTTTCTTT
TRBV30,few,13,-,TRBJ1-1,CAWSRGLNTEAFF,TGTGCCTGGAGCAGGGGATTGAACACTGAAGCTTTCTTT
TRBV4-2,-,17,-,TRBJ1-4,CASSQEGPGARGEKLFF,TGTGCCAGCAGCCAAGAAGGGCCAGGGGCGCGGGGGGAAAAACTGTTTTTT
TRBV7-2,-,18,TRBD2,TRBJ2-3,CASSLGITSGRGSDTQYF,TGTGCCAGCAGCTTAGGAATAACTAGCGGGAGAGGCTCAGATACGCAGTATTTT
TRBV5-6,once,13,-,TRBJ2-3,CASSLGSADTQYF,TGTGCCAGCAGCTTGGGTTCTGCAGATACGCAGTATTTT
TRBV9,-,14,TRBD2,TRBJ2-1,CASSVRTSGNEQFF,TGTGCCAGCAGCGTAAGGACTAGCGGAAATGAGCAGTTCTTC
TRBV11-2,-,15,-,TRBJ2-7,CASSLDKAARDEQYF,TGTGCCAGCAGCTTAGATAAGGCGGCCCGGGACGAGCAGTACTTC
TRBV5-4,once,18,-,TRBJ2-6,CASSLGTLTGTGANVLTF,TGTGCCAGCAGCTTGGGTACTCTTACAGGGACCGGGGCCAACGTCCTGACTTTC
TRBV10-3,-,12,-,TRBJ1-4,CAISSDRTPLFF,TGTGCCATCAGCTCAGACAGGACGCCACTGTTTTTT
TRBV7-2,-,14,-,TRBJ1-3,CASSFDNSGNTIYF,TGTGCCAGCAGCTTTGACAACTCTGGAAACACCATATATTTT
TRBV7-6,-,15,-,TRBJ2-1,CASSFLALPYNEQFF,TGTGCCAGCAGCTTTCTAGCGCTACCCTACAATGAGCAGTTCTTC
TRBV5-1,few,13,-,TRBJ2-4,CASSPQVGDIQYF,TGCGCCAGCAGCCCCCAGGTCGGTGACATTCAGTACTTC
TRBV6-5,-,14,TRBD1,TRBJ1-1,CASSYSAGGTEAFF,TGTGCCAGCAGTTACTCTGCAGGGGGCACTGAAGCTTTCTTT